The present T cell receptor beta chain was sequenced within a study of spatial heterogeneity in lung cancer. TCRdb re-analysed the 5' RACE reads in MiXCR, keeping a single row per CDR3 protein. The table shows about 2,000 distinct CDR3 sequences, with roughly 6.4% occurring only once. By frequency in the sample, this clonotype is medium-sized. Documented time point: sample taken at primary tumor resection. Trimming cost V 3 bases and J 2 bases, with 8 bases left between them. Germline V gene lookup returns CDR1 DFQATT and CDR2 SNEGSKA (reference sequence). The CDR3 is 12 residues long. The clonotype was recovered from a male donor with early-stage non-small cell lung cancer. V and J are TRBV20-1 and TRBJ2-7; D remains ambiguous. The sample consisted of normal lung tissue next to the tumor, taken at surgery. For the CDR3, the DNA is TGCAGTGCTAGCGGGCAAGCCTACGAGCAGTACTTC. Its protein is CSASGQAYEQYF.